This T cell receptor beta chain is from a study of blood T cell repertoires in COVID-19. As for the study in general: Samples of COVID-19 (acute and convalescent) were obtained from the United States, Italy and Spain. PBMCs, B-cell-depleted T cells, or T cells provided the cDNA or gDNA that made up the material.

How the authors handled the data: Using reference gene primer amplification, nucleated cell counts were estimated. Data came from immunoSEQ multiplex PCR; TCRdb stores just in-frame clones and leaves some out. V, J and clone size were drawn from that table, and D and trimming were deduced from the DNA. The sample lists tens of thousands of clones; about nine tenths were seen once. The TCR was taken from a man aged 30 to 45 with acute or convalescent COVID-19. The source material was peripheral blood.

The DNA of the CDR3 is TGTGCCAGCAGTGAAGGGAGTAACTATGGCTACACCTTC. Its translation: CASSEGSNYGYTF. This rearrangement joins TRBV2 to TRBJ1-2; no firm D call. Trimming removed 1 base at V and 1 base at J, with 4 bases between. Per the germline V gene, CDR1 is SNHLY and CDR2 is FYNNEI. The CDR3 contains 13 residues.